The 32 T cell receptor beta chains below were found in one sample sequenced in a study of STAT3 mutations in large granular lymphocyte leukemia. Overall study results and limits: In T-cell large granular lymphocyte leukemia, about half of patients showed multiple immunodominant subclonotypes.

The protocol was immunoSEQ multiplex PCR, while the TCRdb copy is restricted to in-frame clones and leaves out a portion. Among 20,000 or so clones listed, 92% were seen once. No antigen has been assigned to these receptors. Sample: peripheral blood mononuclear cells. These receptors all come from a man between 60 and 70 years old with T-cell large granular lymphocyte leukemia. Some clones in this sample may be carry-over from other donors' samples.

This rearrangement joins TRBV7-8 to TRBJ2-1, with D uncertain. Germline lookup yields CDR1 SGHVS and CDR2 FQNEAQ. The CDR3 loop spans 11 amino acids. The V end was cut by 5 bases, the J end by 7 bases, with 6 bases between. The CDR3, as DNA: TGTGCCAGCAGCCAGTGGAATGAGCAGTTCTTC. This translates into CASSQWNEQFF. The variable domain in full, with the rest retrieved from reference TRBV7-8 and TRBJ2-1, is GAGVSQSPRYKVAKRGQDVALRCDPISGHVSLFWYQQALGQGPEFLTYFQNEAQLDKSGLPSDRFFAERPEGSVSTLKIQRTQQEDSAVYLCASSQWNEQFFGPGTRLTVL.

The chain links TRBV18 to TRBJ2-5; D is undetermined. CDR1 KGHSH and CDR2 LQKENI come from the germline V gene. V lost 0 bases and J 3 bases, leaving 5 bases between the germline ends. CDR3 length equals 13 residues. The CDR3 loop reads CASSPPSKETQYF. The CDR3 DNA reads as TGTGCCAGCTCACCACCTAGCAAAGAGACCCAGTACTTC.

The chain combines TRBV5-4 with TRBJ1-1, with unresolved D. Trimming left V 4 bases short and J 5 bases short, with 12 bases between. Germline V gene data show CDR1 as SGHNT and CDR2 as YYREEE (reference sequence). There are 13 residues in the CDR3. CDR3 in DNA: TGTGCCAGCAGCCCGGGAGGACGGACTGAAGCTTTCTTT. Protein: CASSPGGRTEAFF.

This clone appeared a single time. The chain links TRBV28 to TRBJ1-4, with 8 positions matching TRBD1. Per the germline V gene, CDR1 is MDHEN and CDR2 is SYDVKM. The CDR3 is 15 amino acids. Germline trimming cut 3 bases from V and 3 bases from J; bases unmatched to any gene: 3. The CDR3 nucleotides are TGTGCCAGCAGTTTGGGACAGGCTGCTAATGAAAAACTGTTTTTT. Its translation: CASSLGQAANEKLFF.

The chain recombines TRBV9 with TRBJ1-1; 7 bases map to TRBD1. Germline V lookup: CDR1 SGDLS, CDR2 YYNGEE. This CDR3 is 13 amino acids long. Losses at the gene ends were 3 bases for V and 1 base for J; bases not matched to a gene: 0. CDR3 bases: TGTGCCAGCAGCGACAGGGGGAACACTGAAGCTTTCTTT. Its translation: CASSDRGNTEAFF.

The chain is built from TRBV18 and TRBJ2-3, with 8 bases identical to TRBD2. V gave up 4 bases and J gave up 3 bases; unmatched junction bases: 6. The CDR3 length is 15 residues. In germline, CDR1 is KGHSH, CDR2 LQKENI. The CDR3 spells CASSLGLGTTDTQYF. The CDR3 bases are TGTGCCAGCTCACTGGGACTAGGAACTACAGATACGCAGTATTTT.

This rearrangement joins TRBV27 to TRBJ2-1; 9 bases fit TRBD2. The V and J ends lost 4 bases and 5 bases, in that order; junction bases with no gene match: 9. Germline CDR1 MNHEY, CDR2 SMNVEV (reference sequence). This CDR3 has 16 amino acids. In DNA, the CDR3 is TGTGCCAGCAGTTCGACCCTTAGCGGGGGACACAATGAGCAGTTCTTC. This translates into CASSSTLSGGHNEQFF.

V is TRBV11-2 and J is TRBJ1-2; D not certain. Trimming cost V 6 bases and J 6 bases, with 17 bases left between them. The germline V gene has CDR1 SGHAT and CDR2 FQNNGV. The CDR3 is made up of 14 amino acids. Here the CDR3 DNA reads TGTGCCAGCAGTCGCCGGCGGGGTATAGATGGCTACACCTTC. It encodes CASSRRRGIDGYTF. The full variable domain, in which reference TRBV11-2 and TRBJ1-2 provide the parts outside the CDR3, is EAGVAQSPRYKIIEKRQSVAFWCNPISGHATLYWYQQILGQGPKLLIQFQNNGVVDDSQLPKDRFSAERLKGVDSTLKIQPAKLEDSAVYLCASSRRRGIDGYTFGSGTRLTVV.

This clone has more than one count but fewer than ten. This chain uses TRBV19 with TRBJ1-4; 9 bases map to TRBD1. V lost 6 bases and J lost 7; bases outside the gene matches: 3. The CDR3 has 13 residues. CDR1 is LNHDA and CDR2 is SQIVND in the germline V gene (reference sequence). CDR3 region: CASSPDRGEKLFF. CDR3 sequence (DNA): TGTGCCAGTAGCCCGGACAGGGGTGAAAAACTGTTTTTT.

The V gene is TRBV5-1, the J gene TRBJ2-5, with D perhaps being TRBD1 or TRBD2 (5 bases each). Germline-derived CDR1 and CDR2 are SGHRS and YFSETQ. The length of the CDR3 is 14 residues. V dropped 6 bases and J dropped 1 base, with 13 bases sitting between them. The CDR3 loop is CASNRGLPQETQYF. The CDR3 nucleotides are TGCGCCAGCAACCGGGGCCTCCCCCAAGAGACCCAGTACTTC.

This CDR3 reads CASSFLTSGNYEQYF. The CDR3 DNA reads as TGTGCCAGCAGCTTCCTAACTAGCGGGAACTACGAGCAGTACTTC. The chain links TRBV11-2 to TRBJ2-7, with TRBD2 matching 10 bases. Germline V gene lookup returns CDR1 SGHAT and CDR2 FQNNGV. V shed 3 bases and J 3 bases; nucleotides not matched to a gene: 5. The CDR3 loop spans 15 amino acids.

The J gene is TRBJ2-7, the V gene TRBV6-5, with 9 positions matching TRBD1. The junction had 6 bases not matched to a gene; V was cut back by 5 bases and J by 7 bases. The CDR3 spans 13 residues. Germline values: CDR1 MNHEY, CDR2 SVGAGI. The CDR3 sequence: CASSTQGAGEQYF. The CDR3 bases are TGTGCCAGCAGTACACAGGGGGCGGGAGAGCAGTACTTC.

The CDR3 is CASSSQGGGEQYF. CDR3 coding DNA: TGTGCCAGTTCCTCACAGGGAGGGGGCGAGCAGTACTTC. The chain couples TRBV5-4 to TRBJ2-7, with a weak D call TRBD2 (7 bases). Per the germline V gene, CDR1 is SGHNT and CDR2 is YYREEE (reference sequence). V was shortened by 8 bases and J by 6 bases, with 18 bases between the two germline ends. CDR3 size: 13 residues. Looking up the rest from reference TRBV5-4 and TRBJ2-7 gives the full variable domain: ETGVTQSPTHLIKTRGQQVTLRCSSQSGHNTVSWYQQALGQGPQFIFQYYREEENGRGNFPPRFSGLQFPNYSSELNVNALELDDSALYLCASSSQGGGEQYFGPGTRLTVT.

CDR3 loop: CATEGQGNDEQYF. The DNA for the CDR3 is TGTGCCACCGAGGGACAGGGTAACGACGAGCAGTACTTC. The chain is built from TRBV2 and TRBJ2-7; TRBD1 matches at 9 bases. The CDR3 length is 13 residues. The germline V gene has CDR1 SNHLY and CDR2 FYNNEI. The J segment lost 5 bases and the V segment lost 10 bases, leaving 9 bases of the junction unmatched.

The chain recombines TRBV29-1 with TRBJ2-1; 13 bases map to TRBD2. The CDR3 length is 17 residues. Trimming at V came to 6 bases and at J to 0 bases, leaving 8 bases not matched to a gene. CDR1 and CDR2 (germline): SQVTM, ANQGSEA. CDR3 in amino acids: CSVRTSGSGSSYNEQFF. The CDR3 nucleotides are TGCAGCGTCCGGACTAGCGGGAGTGGTAGCTCCTACAATGAGCAGTTCTTC.

This chain links TRBV28 with TRBJ2-5, with TRBD2 matching over 8 bases. The CDR3 extends over 16 amino acids. The V gene end was trimmed by 3 bases and the J gene end by 0 bases; junction bases not matched to a gene: 6. Germline CDR1 MDHEN, CDR2 SYDVKM. The CDR3 reads CASSFQTSAYQETQYF. The DNA for the CDR3 is TGTGCCAGCAGTTTTCAGACTAGCGCATACCAAGAGACCCAGTACTTC.

This sequence joins TRBV7-9 and TRBJ2-7; 14 bases fit TRBD2. Per germline, CDR1 SEHNR and CDR2 FQNEAQ (reference sequence). V lost 4 bases to trimming and J lost 4 bases; unmatched junction nucleotides: 6. CDR3 length: 16 residues. The CDR3, as DNA: TGTGCCAGCAGCTCGGGGACTAGCGGGAGACCTTACGAGCAGTACTTC. This codes for CASSSGTSGRPYEQYF. Full variable domain (outside the CDR3, taken from reference TRBV7-9 and TRBJ2-7): DTGVSQNPRHKITKRGQNVTFRCDPISEHNRLYWYRQTLGQGPEFLTYFQNEAQLEKSRLLSDRFSAERPKGSFSTLEIQRTEQGDSAMYLCASSSGTSGRPYEQYFGPGTRLTVT.

The CDR3 DNA follows: TGTGCCAGCAGCTTAGGCGGACTGTGGGAGGGCGTTACGCAGTATTTT. Its translation: CASSLGGLWEGVTQYF. This chain connects TRBV7-8 to TRBJ2-3; TRBD2 matches at 7 bases. This CDR3 is built from 16 residues. V gave up 1 base and J gave up 8 bases; unmatched junction bases: 12. Germline assignment: CDR1 SGHVS and CDR2 FQNEAQ.

The chain links TRBV11-3 to TRBJ2-1, with D tentatively TRBD1 (7 bases). Germline V lookup: CDR1 SGHNT, CDR2 YENEEA. Trimming removed 4 bases at V and 8 bases at J, with 15 bases between. CDR3 length: 14 amino acids. CDR3 sequence: CASSSGQGDYEQFF. CDR3 nucleotide sequence: TGTGCCAGCAGCTCGGGCCAGGGGGACTATGAGCAGTTCTTC.

The chain joins TRBV7-9 to TRBJ2-1; 7 bases are a match to TRBD2. V gave up 5 bases and J gave up 7 bases; unmatched junction bases: 11. This CDR3 spans 15 amino acids. Germline V gene lookup returns CDR1 SEHNR and CDR2 FQNEAQ (reference sequence). As DNA, the CDR3 is TGTGCCAGCAGCCCTGGGGCTAGCGGATCAAATGAGCAGTTCTTC. Protein product: CASSPGASGSNEQFF.

V and J are TRBV5-4 and TRBJ2-1; 7 bases agree with TRBD1. Germline V gene data show CDR1 as SGHNT and CDR2 as YYREEE (reference sequence). CDR3 size: 15 residues. The V and J ends lost 2 bases and 5 bases, in that order; junction bases with no gene match: 7. CDR3 protein: CASSFPGQLNNEQFF. DNA of the CDR3: TGTGCCAGCAGCTTTCCGGGACAGCTTAACAATGAGCAGTTCTTC.

The genes are TRBV18 and TRBJ2-7; a possible D gene is TRBD1 (5 bases). Germline V gives CDR1 KGHSH, CDR2 LQKENI. There are 14 residues in the CDR3. Trimming took 3 bases from V and 5 from J, leaving 14 bases between them. This CDR3 reads CASSPSQVMDEQYF. The CDR3 DNA follows: TGTGCCAGCTCACCCTCACAGGTGATGGACGAGCAGTACTTC.

The J gene is TRBJ2-7, the V gene TRBV9; TRBD2 aligns across 10 bases. After removal of 4 bases from V and 6 bases from J, the junction contained 10 bases not matched to a gene. Germline CDR1 is SGDLS and CDR2 is YYNGEE. The CDR3 totals 15 residues. The CDR3 is CASSPQRLAGAEQYF. CDR3 sequence (DNA): TGTGCCAGCAGCCCCCAAAGGCTAGCGGGAGCCGAGCAGTACTTC.

The chain joins TRBV29-1 to TRBJ2-7; 10 nucleotides agree with TRBD1. Germline V gene lookup returns CDR1 SQVTM and CDR2 ANQGSEA. The J segment lost 0 bases and the V segment lost 7 bases, leaving 3 bases of the junction unmatched. This CDR3 region has 13 residues. CDR3 sequence reads: CSARTGGSYEQYF. The CDR3 nucleotides read TGCAGCGCCCGGACAGGGGGCTCCTACGAGCAGTACTTC.

The V and J genes are TRBV10-3 and TRBJ1-5; TRBD1 might be the D (6 bases). With 0 bases removed from V and 2 bases from J, the gap between germline ends came to 11 bases. The CDR3 consists of 16 residues. Germline CDR1 reads ENHRY; CDR2 reads SYGVKD. The CDR3 bases are TGTGCCATCAGTGAGTCCGGGGGCGCGGGCAATCAGCCCCAGCATTTT. Residues: CAISESGGAGNQPQHF.

The V gene is TRBV11-2, the J gene TRBJ2-7; TRBD1 matches 10 bases. Germline V gives CDR1 SGHAT, CDR2 FQNNGV. The CDR3 has 17 amino acids. Unmatched junction bases numbered 15, after V lost 4 bases and J lost 6 bases. The CDR3 sequence: CASSSGATGTGASEQYF. CDR3 sequence (DNA): TGTGCCAGCAGCTCCGGGGCGACCGGGACAGGGGCCAGCGAGCAGTACTTC.

This clone has just one count. This sequence joins TRBV6-5 and TRBJ1-4; TRBD1 aligns across 8 bases. CDR1 MNHEY and CDR2 SVGAGI come from the germline V gene. This CDR3 is 11 amino acids long. V trimming: 5 bases; J trimming: 13 bases; junction bases outside the gene matches: 3. For the CDR3, the DNA is TGTGCCAGCAGTGAGGGGACAGGACTGTTTTTT. This sequence encodes CASSEGTGLFF.

The V gene is TRBV28, the J gene TRBJ1-4; D possibly corresponds to TRBD1 (6 bases). Trimming stripped 4 bases from V and 4 bases from J, with 13 bases between. Germline values: CDR1 MDHEN, CDR2 SYDVKM. This CDR3 is 15 amino acids long. This chain's CDR3 is CASSSRTVINEKLFF. Written as DNA, the CDR3 is TGTGCCAGCAGTTCACGGACAGTTATTAATGAAAAACTGTTTTTT.

The chain recombines TRBV5-1 with TRBJ1-2, with D possibly matching TRBD1 (5 bases). This CDR3 spans 15 amino acids. Trimming pared 0 bases from V and 8 bases from J, leaving 17 bases between. Germline CDR1 SGHRS, CDR2 YFSETQ. CDR3 loop: CASSLGSGTVLGYTF. CDR3 in DNA: TGCGCCAGCAGCTTGGGATCGGGGACGGTGCTAGGCTACACCTTC.

This clone came up a few times. This sequence joins TRBV7-2 and TRBJ2-1, with D unclear. Trimming removed 5 bases from V and 4 bases from J, with 18 bases in between. Germline V gene sequence: CDR1 SGHTA, CDR2 FQGNSA. CDR3 length equals 16 residues. CDR3 residues: CASSPWAQPAYNEQFF. The CDR3 DNA sequence: TGTGCCAGCAGCCCCTGGGCACAGCCCGCGTACAATGAGCAGTTCTTC. The variable domain in full, completed from reference TRBV7-2 and TRBJ2-1, reads GAGVSQSPSNKVTEKGKDVELRCDPISGHTALYWYRQSLGQGLEFLIYFQGNSAPDKSGLPSDRFSAERTGGSVSTLTIQRTQQEDSAVYLCASSPWAQPAYNEQFFGPGTRLTVL.

This clone was seen once. The chain couples TRBV29-1 to TRBJ2-5; 8 bases fit TRBD1. Germline lookup yields CDR1 SQVTM and CDR2 ANQGSEA. The CDR3 is 14 residues long. V lost 4 bases to trimming and J lost 5 bases; unmatched junction nucleotides: 9. The CDR3 loop reads CSVVIQDRDETQYF. CDR3 bases: TGCAGCGTTGTCATACAGGACAGGGACGAGACCCAGTACTTC.

V and J are TRBV19 and TRBJ1-1, with D maybe TRBD1 (6 bases). The CDR3 sequence is 13 residues long. The germline V gene encodes CDR1 LNHDA and CDR2 SQIVND (reference sequence). V dropped 3 bases and J dropped 1 base, with 6 bases sitting between them. CDR3 region: CASSMGQNTEAFF. CDR3 in DNA: TGTGCCAGTAGTATGGGACAGAACACTGAAGCTTTCTTT.